These 10 T cell receptor beta chains came from one sample sequenced in a study of spatial heterogeneity in lung cancer. TCRdb re-called the 5' RACE reads with MiXCR, one entry per CDR3 protein. The sample has over 4,000 distinct CDR3 sequences; around 22% are singletons. Time point in this sample: sample taken at primary tumor resection. Frozen PBMC, nontumor lung or tumor provided whole RNA, which was sequenced unsorted. The sequenced sample was PBMCs, obtained at surgery. These TCRs come from a female donor with early-stage non-small cell lung cancer.

A remark on this clonotype: For a library built for alpha chains, this beta chain is a stray read; little rests on its size. The J gene is TRBJ1-4, the V gene TRBV12-3 or TRBV12-4; D possibly corresponds to TRBD1 (5 bases). This CDR3 has 14 amino acids. The V and J ends lost 2 bases and 4 bases respectively, with 8 bases between them. Here the CDR3 DNA reads TGTGCCAGCAGTTTACTGCAGGGTAATGAAAAACTGTTTTTT. Encoded protein: CASSLLQGNEKLFF.

This clonotype is categorized as large. For a library built for alpha chains, this beta chain is a stray read; little rests on its size. V is TRBV7-8 and J is TRBJ2-3; 10 bases align to TRBD2. This CDR3 spans 20 amino acids. CDR1 and CDR2 from the germline V gene are SGHVS and FQNEAQ. J was trimmed by 4 bases and V by 3 bases; bases with no gene match: 19. As DNA, the CDR3 is TGTGCCAGCAGCTTCTCGGGCTCAACTAGCGGGGATCGGCCGGCAGATACGCAGTATTTT. Translation: CASSFSGSTSGDRPADTQYF. Using reference TRBV7-8 and TRBJ2-3 for the parts outside the CDR3, the full variable domain is GAGVSQSPRYKVAKRGQDVALRCDPISGHVSLFWYQQALGQGPEFLTYFQNEAQLDKSGLPSDRFFAERPEGSVSTLKIQRTQQEDSAVYLCASSFSGSTSGDRPADTQYFGPGTRLTVL.

This clonotype occurred a few times. Since it is a stray read in a library aimed at alpha chains, this beta chain has a size that is not meaningful. The chain joins TRBV6-2 or TRBV6-3 to TRBJ1-1; TRBD1 matches at 7 bases. V trimming: 6 bases; J trimming: 11 bases; junction bases outside the gene matches: 9. Germline loops: CDR1 MNHEY, CDR2 SVGEGT. There are 12 residues in the CDR3. The CDR3 loop is CASSFKQGKAFF. The CDR3 DNA reads TGTGCCAGCAGCTTTAAACAGGGGAAGGCTTTCTTT.

In its sample, this clonotype is medium-sized. With the library built for alpha chains, this beta chain is off target and its frequency is not meaningful. The CDR3 protein is CASSQGRRNNEQFF. For the CDR3, the DNA is TGTGCCAGCAGCCAAGGAAGGCGAAACAATGAGCAGTTCTTC. This chain joins TRBV4-2 and TRBJ2-1; unclear D gene. CDR3 length equals 14 residues. From germline, CDR1 is LGHNA and CDR2 YNFKEQ. V shed 1 base and J shed 5 bases, with 9 bases lying between them.

On this clonotype: The library was prepared for alpha chains; this beta chain is a stray read, so its frequency means little. The rearrangement joins TRBV6-2 or TRBV6-3 to TRBJ2-1, with 9 positions matching TRBD2. The CDR3 extends over 16 amino acids. J gave up 7 bases and V 0 bases, and 7 bases lay outside the gene matches. The germline CDR1 and CDR2 sequences are MNHEY and SVGEGT. CDR3 coding DNA: TGTGCCAGCAGTTACTCTGGAATAGCGGGAGTGAATGAGCAGTTCTTC. Translated: CASSYSGIAGVNEQFF.

By its share, this clonotype is medium-sized. This beta chain is an off-target read within a library intended for alpha chains, so its frequency means little. The J gene is TRBJ2-7, the V gene TRBV11-2; D gene unclear. In germline, CDR1 is SGHAT, CDR2 FQNNGV. V was trimmed by 4 bases and J by 1 base, leaving 14 bases between them. This CDR3 region has 15 residues. The DNA of the CDR3 is TGTGCCAGCAGCTCCCCATTCAGAGGATCCTACGAGCAGTACTTC. It codes for CASSSPFRGSYEQYF.

Remarks on this clonotype: Being off target in a library aimed at alpha chains, this beta chain has a size of little meaning. The chain links TRBV6-2 or TRBV6-3 to TRBJ2-7; D unclear. CDR1 and CDR2 from the germline V gene are MNHEY and SVGEGT. Trimming shortened V by 2 bases and J by 5 bases, and 10 bases separated the two germline ends. This CDR3 spans 13 amino acids. This CDR3 reads CASSYPGFNEQYF. The CDR3 DNA sequence: TGTGCCAGCAGTTACCCAGGTTTTAACGAGCAGTACTTC.

As concerns this clonotype: The library was designed around alpha chains, so this beta chain is a stray read whose abundance carries little weight. V usage is TRBV7-9 and J usage is TRBJ2-7; TRBD2 might be the D (5 bases). Trimming took 5 bases from V and 3 from J, leaving 20 bases between them. In germline, CDR1 is SEHNR, CDR2 FQNEAQ (reference sequence). This CDR3 has 16 amino acids. This CDR3 is CASSPQGSGKDYEQYF. DNA for the CDR3: TGTGCCAGCAGCCCCCAAGGGAGCGGTAAAGACTACGAGCAGTACTTC.

This clonotype was observed a handful of times. A library prepared for alpha chains yielded this beta chain as an off-target read; its size is of little meaning. This chain uses TRBV27 with TRBJ1-4, with a weak D call TRBD1 (6 bases). V was shortened by 5 bases and J by 8 bases, with 15 bases between the two germline ends. The CDR3 is 14 residues long. Germline V CDR1 and CDR2: MNHEY, SMNVEV (reference sequence). CDR3 loop: CASSPRDTREKLFF. Written as DNA, the CDR3 is TGTGCCAGCAGTCCAAGGGACACAAGGGAAAAACTGTTTTTT.

This clonotype qualifies as medium-sized. Within a library made for alpha chains, this beta chain is off target, and its count is uninformative. The genes are TRBV28 and TRBJ2-7; D gene unclear. This CDR3 is built from 11 residues. Germline V gives CDR1 MDHEN, CDR2 SYDVKM. V was clipped by 10 bases and J by 4 bases, with 11 bases between them. The CDR3 DNA reads as TGTGCCACCTCCACCGGGTACGAGCAGTACTTC. Translating it yields CATSTGYEQYF.